This T cell receptor beta chain was found in a study of blood T cell repertoires in COVID-19. Profiled with immunoSEQ multiplex PCR; TCRdb holds only in-frame clones, not every one. This table has approximately 200,000 clones, around four fifths appearing once. The CDR3 is 13 residues long. Germline values: CDR1 SQVTM, CDR2 ANQGSEA. V gave up 7 bases and J gave up 1 base; unmatched junction bases: 2. Source material: peripheral blood. This TCR derives from a young woman with acute or convalescent COVID-19. This chain uses TRBV29-1 with TRBJ2-3; 10 nucleotides match TRBD2. The CDR3 reads CSAAGGRTDTQYF. The CDR3 coding sequence is TGCAGCGCAGCGGGGGGGCGCACAGATACGCAGTATTTT.